These T cell receptor beta chains were read from a single sample in a study of blood T cell repertoires in COVID-19. The assay was immunoSEQ multiplex PCR, and TCRdb's table has in-frame clones only and misses some. The table includes about 200,000 clones, about 85% detected once. Sequencing was carried out using peripheral blood. These receptor sequences come from a woman between 50 and 59 years old with COVID-19, enrolled during active disease. Each CDR3 is given with its conserved first and last residue. The order of the fields is J gene, D gene, V gene, clone size, CDR3 protein, CDR3 DNA. D genes are given only for firm matches. The size entry is marked missing in some rows and otherwise reads once, few, many or a size class.

TRBJ1-2,TRBD1,TRBV27,NA,CASSIGQGYGYTF,TGTGCCAGCAGTATTGGACAGGGCTATGGCTACACCTTC
TRBJ1-1,NA,TRBV11-3,NA,CASSLDLSGNRDTEAFF,TGTGCCAGCAGCTTAGATCTCTCAGGTAACAGGGACACTGAAGCTTTCTTT
TRBJ1-2,NA,TRBV19,once,CASFAGGEGYTF,TGTGCCAGTTTTGCGGGGGGGGAAGGCTACACCTTC
TRBJ1-5,TRBD1,TRBV7-9,NA,CASTLGTGSAQPQHF,TGTGCCAGCACCCTCGGGACAGGTTCAGCTCAGCCCCAGCATTTT
TRBJ2-4,NA,TRBV19,few,CASSTTRGAKNIQYF,TGTGCCAGTAGTACTACCAGGGGAGCCAAAAACATTCAGTACTTC
TRBJ1-6,NA,TRBV23-1,NA,CASSRGKGSYNSPLHF,TGCGCCAGCTCCCGGGGGAAAGGCTCCTATAATTCACCCCTCCACTTT
TRBJ1-2,NA,TRBV5-4,NA,CASSLEEAGKGYTF,TGTGCCAGCAGCTTGGAAGAGGCAGGGAAAGGCTACACCTTC
TRBJ2-7,TRBD2,TRBV28,once,CASSFSGGAYEQYF,TGTGCCAGCAGTTTCAGCGGGGGAGCCTACGAGCAGTACTTC
TRBJ1-1,TRBD1,TRBV19,NA,CASSGRDRGPNTEAFF,TGTGCCAGTAGTGGGCGGGACAGGGGGCCGAACACTGAAGCTTTCTTT
TRBJ2-7,NA,TRBV14,NA,CASSQDGLLGASRGEQYF,TGTGCCAGCAGCCAAGATGGGTTGCTGGGGGCGTCGCGAGGGGAGCAGTACTTC
TRBJ1-4,NA,TRBV10-1,NA,CASSESRGTGEKLFF,TGCGCCAGCAGTGAGTCCCGGGGGACCGGTGAAAAACTGTTTTTT
TRBJ1-2,NA,TRBV19,NA,CASRTTQGRLLYTF,TGTGCCAGTAGAACGACACAGGGCCGTCTCCTCTACACCTTC
TRBJ1-5,NA,TRBV6-5,NA,CASRRDRISNQPQHF,TGTGCCAGCAGACGCGACAGGATTAGCAATCAGCCCCAGCATTTT
TRBJ1-5,NA,TRBV10-1,NA,CATSPSSNQPQHF,TGCGCCACTTCACCTAGTAGCAATCAGCCCCAGCATTTT
TRBJ1-6,NA,TRBV10-3,NA,CAISGAAEKSPLHF,TGTGCCATCAGTGGCGCCGCTGAGAAGTCACCCCTCCACTTT
TRBJ1-1,NA,TRBV29-1,NA,CSVVRALNTEAFF,TGCAGCGTTGTCAGGGCCCTGAACACTGAAGCTTTCTTT
TRBJ1-1,NA,TRBV6-5,NA,CASSSDSWGTEAFF,TGTGCCAGCAGCTCGGACAGTTGGGGCACTGAAGCTTTCTTT
TRBJ1-1,NA,TRBV3-1/TRBV3-2,NA,CASSLRSSLLNTEAFF,TGTGCCAGCAGCCTGAGGAGCAGCCTCTTGAACACTGAAGCTTTCTTT
TRBJ1-2,TRBD1,TRBV5-1,once,CASSDRGPPNGYTF,TGCGCCAGCTCGGACAGGGGGCCTCCTAATGGCTACACCTTC
TRBJ1-3,NA,TRBV11-2,once,CASSQTRVSGNTIYF,TGTGCCAGCAGCCAAACTAGGGTCTCTGGAAACACCATATATTTT
TRBJ2-5,TRBD2,TRBV18,NA,CASSRLAGDTIETQYF,TGTGCCAGCTCACGGCTAGCGGGGGACACTATAGAGACCCAGTACTTC
TRBJ1-1,NA,TRBV9,NA,CASSQAEAFF,TGTGCCAGCAGCCAGGCTGAAGCTTTCTTT
TRBJ2-7,TRBD2,TRBV10-3,NA,CAISEGLAGVSYEQYF,TGTGCCATCAGTGAGGGACTAGCGGGGGTTTCCTACGAGCAGTACTTC
TRBJ2-3,NA,TRBV11-3,NA,CASSPGTATDTQYF,TGTGCCAGCAGCCCCGGGACTGCAACAGATACGCAGTATTTT
TRBJ2-3,TRBD2,TRBV5-4,NA,CASSLVGLAGKADTQYF,TGTGCCAGCAGCTTGGTCGGACTAGCGGGGAAGGCAGATACGCAGTATTTT
TRBJ2-5,NA,TRBV12-3/TRBV12-4,NA,CASSLKETQYF,TGTGCCAGCAGTCTTAAAGAGACCCAGTACTTC
TRBJ2-2,TRBD1,TRBV4-1,NA,CASRDRGDPSGELFF,TGCGCCAGCAGGGACAGGGGGGATCCGTCCGGGGAGCTGTTTTTT
TRBJ1-3,TRBD1,TRBV10-3,NA,CAIRDRDSGNTIYF,TGTGCCATCAGGGACAGGGACTCTGGAAACACCATATATTTT
TRBJ1-6,NA,TRBV15,NA,CATSGQPNSPLHF,TGTGCCACCAGCGGACAGCCGAATTCACCCCTCCACTTT
TRBJ1-2,TRBD1,TRBV25-1,NA,CATLGDRIYGYTF,TGTGCCACCCTCGGGGACAGGATCTATGGCTACACCTTC
TRBJ1-1,TRBD1,TRBV11-3,NA,CASSAGGTEAFF,TGTGCCAGCAGTGCAGGGGGGACTGAAGCTTTCTTT
TRBJ2-2,TRBD2,TRBV7-7,once,CASSSRAGRDTGELFF,TGTGCCAGCAGCTCACGAGCGGGGAGGGACACCGGGGAGCTGTTTTTT
TRBJ2-7,NA,TRBV2,NA,CASSGREQYF,TGTGCCAGCAGTGGCCGGGAGCAGTACTTC
TRBJ1-3,NA,TRBV5-1,once,CASSMGTSSGNTIYF,TGCGCCAGCAGCATGGGCACTTCCTCTGGAAACACCATATATTTT
TRBJ1-2,NA,TRBV7-6,NA,CASSAIGGTAGGYTF,TGTGCCAGCAGCGCGATAGGGGGTACAGCTGGGGGCTACACCTTC
TRBJ2-2,NA,TRBV9,once,CASSTHGTSSGELFF,TGTGCCAGCAGCACTCACGGGACTTCCAGCGGGGAGCTGTTTTTT
TRBJ2-3,NA,TRBV7-7,NA,CASSLGASSTDTQYF,TGTGCCAGCAGCTTAGGAGCTTCTAGCACAGATACGCAGTATTTT